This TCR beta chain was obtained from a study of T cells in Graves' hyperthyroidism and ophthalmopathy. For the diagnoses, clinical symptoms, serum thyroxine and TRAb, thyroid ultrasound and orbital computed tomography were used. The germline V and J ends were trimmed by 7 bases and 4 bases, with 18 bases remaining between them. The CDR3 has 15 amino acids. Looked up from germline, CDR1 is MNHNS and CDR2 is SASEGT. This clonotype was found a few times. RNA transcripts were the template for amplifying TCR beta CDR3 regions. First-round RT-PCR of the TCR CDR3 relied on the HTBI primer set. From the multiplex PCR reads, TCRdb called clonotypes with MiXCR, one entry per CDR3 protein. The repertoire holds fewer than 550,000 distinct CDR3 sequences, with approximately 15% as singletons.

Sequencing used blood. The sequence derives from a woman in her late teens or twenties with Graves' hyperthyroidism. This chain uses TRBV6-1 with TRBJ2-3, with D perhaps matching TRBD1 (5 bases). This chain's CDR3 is CASKSGSVWADTQYF. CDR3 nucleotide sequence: TGTGCCAGCAAATCAGGGTCGGTATGGGCAGATACGCAGTATTTT.